This TCR beta chain originates from a study of graft-versus-host responses after intestinal transplantation. Looking at the study overall: Multivisceral, liver-intestinal, or isolated intestinal grafts went to recipients. Anti-thymocyte globulin was used for induction in all recipients, who then took tacrolimus and steroids for roughly three years.

Remarks on this clone: The antigen remains unidentified.

V trimming: 0 bases; J trimming: 0 bases; junction bases outside the gene matches: 8. This CDR3 is built from 17 residues. The germline V gene encodes CDR1 LGHNT and CDR2 FRNRAP. TCRdb keeps only in-frame clones here, not all; method: immunoSEQ multiplex PCR. Seen here are approximately 130,000 clones, around nine tenths observed once, and the top ten hold approximately 0.17%. Study findings and constraints: Graft-donor T cell macrochimerism coincided with high graft-versus-host to host-versus-graft clonal ratios in allografts. Ileal or blood samples showed some GvH clones first, and such clones were also found in recipient marrow.

The gene calls are TRBV12-5 and TRBJ2-7; 7 positions agree with TRBD1. This receptor was obtained from a human donor who received an intestinal transplant. The specimen was unstimulated CD4+ T cells sorted from spleen or lymph node cells, collected before intestinal transplant. CDR3 sequence (DNA): TGTGCTAGTGGTTTGGTATTGGGACAGCCAAGCTCCTACGAGCAGTACTTC. Translation gives CASGLVLGQPSSYEQYF.